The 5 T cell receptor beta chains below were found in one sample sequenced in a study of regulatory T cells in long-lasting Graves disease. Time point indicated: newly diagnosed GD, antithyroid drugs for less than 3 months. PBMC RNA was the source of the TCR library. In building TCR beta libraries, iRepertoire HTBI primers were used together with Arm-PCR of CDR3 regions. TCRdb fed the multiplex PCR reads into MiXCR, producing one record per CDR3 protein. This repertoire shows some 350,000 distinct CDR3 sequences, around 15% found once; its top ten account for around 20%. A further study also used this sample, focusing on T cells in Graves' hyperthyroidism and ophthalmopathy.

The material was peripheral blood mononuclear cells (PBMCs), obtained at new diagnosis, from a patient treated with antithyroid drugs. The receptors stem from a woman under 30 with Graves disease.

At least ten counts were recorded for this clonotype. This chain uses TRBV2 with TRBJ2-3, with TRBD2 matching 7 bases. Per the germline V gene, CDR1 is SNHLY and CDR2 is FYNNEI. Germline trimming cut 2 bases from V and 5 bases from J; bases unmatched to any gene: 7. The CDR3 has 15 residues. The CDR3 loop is CASSETGTTLDTQYF. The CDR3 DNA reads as TGTGCCAGCAGTGAAACCGGGACTACCTTAGATACGCAGTATTTT.

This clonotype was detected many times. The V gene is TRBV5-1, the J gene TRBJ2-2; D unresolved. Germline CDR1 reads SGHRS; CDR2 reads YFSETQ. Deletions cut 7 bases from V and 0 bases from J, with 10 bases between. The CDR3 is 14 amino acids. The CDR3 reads CASQRNPNTGELFF. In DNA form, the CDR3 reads TGCGCCAGCCAGCGAAATCCGAACACCGGGGAGCTGTTTTTT.

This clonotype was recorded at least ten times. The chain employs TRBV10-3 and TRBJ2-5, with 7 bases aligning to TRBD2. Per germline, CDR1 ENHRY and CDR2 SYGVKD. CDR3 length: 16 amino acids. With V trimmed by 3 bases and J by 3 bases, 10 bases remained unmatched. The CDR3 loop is CAISDGGRTREETQYF. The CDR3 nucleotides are TGTGCCATCAGTGACGGGGGGAGGACTAGAGAAGAGACCCAGTACTTC.

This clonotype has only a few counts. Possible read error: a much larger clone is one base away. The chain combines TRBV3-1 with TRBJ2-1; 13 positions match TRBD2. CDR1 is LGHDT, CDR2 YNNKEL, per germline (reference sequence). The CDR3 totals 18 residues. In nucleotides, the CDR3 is TGTACCAGCAGCCAAGACCGACTAGCGGGGGGCCGGAACAATGAGCAGTTCTTC. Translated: CTSSQDRLAGGRNNEQFF.

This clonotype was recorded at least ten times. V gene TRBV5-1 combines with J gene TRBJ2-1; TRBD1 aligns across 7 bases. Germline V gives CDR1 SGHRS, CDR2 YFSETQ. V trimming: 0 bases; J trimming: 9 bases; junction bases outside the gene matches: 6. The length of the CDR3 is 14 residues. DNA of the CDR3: TGCGCCAGCAGCTTGGGGGGACAGACCTTTGAGCAGTTCTTC. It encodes CASSLGGQTFEQFF. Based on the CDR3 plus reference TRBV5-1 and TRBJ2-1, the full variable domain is KAGVTQTPRYLIKTRGQQVTLSCSPISGHRSVSWYQQTPGQGLQFLFEYFSETQRNKGNFPGRFSGRQFSNSRSEMNVSTLELGDSALYLCASSLGGQTFEQFFGPGTRLTVL.